The rows below give T cell receptor beta chains drawn from one sample of a study of cytomegalovirus exposure and HLA in healthy donors. TCRdb's copy holds only in-frame clones and misses some; the assay was immunoSEQ multiplex PCR. The table records 100,000 to 150,000 clones, around 81% of them present only once. The sequenced sample consisted of PBMCs. The receptor set was obtained from a woman in her 40s in good health and CMV-seronegative. CDR3s include the opening cysteine and the closing phenylalanine or tryptophan. D genes are given only for firm matches. Not all rows give a size; the values are once, few, many and, for expanded clones, a class.

>once|TRBJ2-7|.|TRBV7-9
CASSWRARQYF
TGTGCCAGCAGCTGGAGGGCGAGACAGTACTTC
>.|TRBJ2-7|.|TRBV28
CASSLWTRGPSYEQYF
TGTGCCAGCAGTTTATGGACCAGGGGACCGTCTTACGAGCAGTACTTC
>.|TRBJ2-2|.|TRBV11-3
CASSGGKGELFF
TGTGCCAGCAGCGGTGGCAAGGGGGAGCTGTTTTTT
>.|TRBJ1-1|.|TRBV5-1
CASSLSQGMNTEAFF
TGCGCCAGCAGCTTAAGCCAGGGAATGAACACTGAAGCTTTCTTT
>once|TRBJ2-5|.|TRBV7-9
CASSLLGQHQETQYF
TGTGCCAGCAGCTTACTAGGACAGCACCAAGAGACCCAGTACTTC
>.|TRBJ2-3|.|TRBV9
CASSVGTGDTQYF
TGTGCCAGCAGCGTAGGGACTGGAGATACGCAGTATTTT
>.|TRBJ1-5|TRBD1|TRBV19
CASSIDLFGGGGISNQPQHF
TGTGCCAGTAGTATAGATCTCTTCGGTGGAGGGGGCATAAGCAATCAGCCCCAGCATTTT
>.|TRBJ2-7|TRBD1|TRBV7-6
CASSYRDSTYEQYF
TGTGCCAGCAGCTACCGGGACAGTACCTACGAGCAGTACTTC
>.|TRBJ2-1|TRBD2|TRBV5-1
CASSLTSGPYNEQFF
TGCGCCAGCAGCTTAACTAGCGGACCCTACAATGAGCAGTTCTTC
>.|TRBJ1-1|.|TRBV2
CASSIGQFEAFF
TGTGCCAGCAGCATCGGACAGTTTGAAGCTTTCTTT
>once|TRBJ2-3|TRBD2|TRBV4-3
CASSQVLAGGRAVPADTQYF
TGCGCCAGCAGCCAAGTACTAGCGGGAGGGCGGGCGGTTCCCGCAGATACGCAGTATTTT
>.|TRBJ2-7|.|TRBV27
CASSRTESYEQYF
TGTGCCAGCAGCCGTACAGAATCCTACGAGCAGTACTTC
>.|TRBJ2-5|.|TRBV5-1
CASSLDVGGAAQETQYF
TGCGCCAGCAGCTTGGACGTGGGGGGGGCGGCCCAAGAGACCCAGTACTTC
>few|TRBJ1-2|TRBD1|TRBV6-6
CASSYKAGTGIGYTF
TGTGCCAGCAGTTATAAGGCTGGGACAGGGATCGGCTACACCTTC
>.|TRBJ2-1|TRBD2|TRBV7-3
CASSLRVAGVNEQFF
TGTGCCAGCAGCTTAAGAGTAGCGGGGGTCAATGAGCAGTTCTTC
>.|TRBJ2-7|.|TRBV2
CASSDYEQYF
TGTGCCAGCAGTGACTACGAGCAGTACTTC
>.|TRBJ2-3|.|TRBV9
CASSAAGTRGTQYF
TGTGCCAGCAGCGCCGCCGGGACACGGGGTACGCAGTATTTT
>few|TRBJ1-5|.|TRBV6-1
CASSDVGAYNQPQHF
TGTGCCAGCAGTGATGTGGGGGCCTACAATCAGCCCCAGCATTTT
>.|TRBJ2-3|TRBD2|TRBV7-2
CASSLAAGGLDTQYF
TGTGCCAGCAGCTTAGCGGCGGGGGGATTAGATACGCAGTATTTT
>few|TRBJ1-2|TRBD1|TRBV6-6
CASSTQGADYGYTF
TGTGCCAGCAGTACCCAGGGGGCAGACTATGGCTACACCTTC
>.|TRBJ2-7|TRBD1|TRBV11-1
CASSDIRGLSYEQYF
TGTGCCAGCAGCGACATCAGGGGGCTTTCCTACGAGCAGTACTTC
>.|TRBJ1-1|.|TRBV6-5
CASRQGNTEAFF
TGTGCCAGCAGACAGGGGAACACTGAAGCTTTCTTT
>few|TRBJ2-7|TRBD2|TRBV6-1
CASSSRGEVYEQYF
TGTGCCAGCAGTTCCCGGGGGGAAGTCTACGAGCAGTACTTC
>.|TRBJ2-7|TRBD2|TRBV7-9
CSSSHFLAGAGYEQYF
TGTTCCAGCAGCCACTTTCTGGCGGGAGCAGGCTACGAGCAGTACTTC
>.|TRBJ1-2|TRBD1|TRBV2
CASRVGQIYGYTF
TGTGCCAGCAGAGTGGGACAGATCTATGGCTACACCTTC
>once|TRBJ2-2|.|TRBV4-3
CASSPLPGGWELFF
TGCGCCAGCAGCCCGCTGCCAGGAGGGTGGGAGCTGTTTTTT
>.|TRBJ1-5|.|TRBV5-6
CASSLGAGDPDQPQHF
TGTGCCAGCAGCTTAGGGGCAGGGGACCCCGATCAGCCCCAGCATTTT
>.|TRBJ2-2|.|TRBV6-4
CASSDRRVSGELFF
TGTGCCAGCAGTGACCGCCGAGTGTCCGGGGAGCTGTTTTTT
>.|TRBJ2-7|.|TRBV11-2
CASSYQGPYEQYF
TGTGCCAGCAGCTATCAGGGGCCCTACGAGCAGTACTTC
>.|TRBJ2-5|TRBD2|TRBV30
CAWSVGTRGETQYF
TGTGCCTGGAGTGTAGGGACTAGGGGAGAGACCCAGTACTTC
>.|TRBJ2-7|TRBD1|TRBV7-9
CASSPGQVTYEQYF
TGTGCCAGCAGCCCCGGACAGGTGACCTACGAGCAGTACTTC
>.|TRBJ2-5|.|TRBV29-1
CSVQRQTLQETQYF
TGCAGCGTTCAACGACAGACCCTCCAAGAGACCCAGTACTTC
>.|TRBJ2-1|.|TRBV13
CASSSLTGIPFF
TGTGCCAGCAGCTCCCTGACAGGCATTCCCTTCTTC
>.|TRBJ1-2|TRBD1|TRBV5-4
CASSFRQGGGYTF
TGTGCCAGCAGTTTCCGACAGGGGGGGGGCTACACCTTC
>.|TRBJ2-7|.|TRBV7-2
CASSLNFVRRVEQYF
TGTGCCAGCAGCTTAAACTTTGTCCGCAGGGTCGAGCAGTACTTC
>.|TRBJ1-3|.|TRBV30
CAWSADRISGNTIYF
TGTGCCTGGAGTGCTGACAGGATCTCTGGAAACACCATATATTTT
>.|TRBJ1-2|.|TRBV9
CASSVFSRQGNTNGYPF
TGTGCCAGCAGCGTATTCTCTCGGCAGGGGAATACGAATGGCTACCCCTTC
>once|TRBJ2-7|.|TRBV19
CASSIPSLAPTFYEQYF
TGTGCCAGTAGTATTCCCTCTCTAGCGCCGACCTTCTACGAGCAGTACTTC
>few|TRBJ1-2|TRBD1|TRBV7-9
CASSRDRNYGYTF
TGTGCCAGCAGTCGGGACAGGAACTATGGCTACACCTTC
>.|TRBJ2-7|TRBD1|TRBV19
CASSIGGGTGYEQYF
TGTGCCAGTAGTATAGGGGGCGGGACAGGATACGAGCAGTACTTC
>.|TRBJ1-2|.|TRBV2
CASSDGGGLGYTF
TGTGCCAGCAGTGACGGGGGAGGTCTCGGCTACACCTTC
>.|TRBJ1-2|.|TRBV14
CASSQVEGLYGYTF
TGTGCCAGCAGCCAAGTGGAGGGGCTATATGGCTACACCTTC
>.|TRBJ1-2|TRBD1|TRBV7-9
CASSLTGGDYGYTF
TGTGCCAGCAGCCTTACAGGGGGCGACTATGGCTACACCTTC
>once|TRBJ2-1|TRBD2|TRBV2
CASSGVPGLAESSYNEQFF
TGTGCCAGCAGCGGAGTGCCGGGACTAGCAGAGAGCTCCTACAATGAGCAGTTCTTC
>once|TRBJ2-3|.|TRBV4-2
CASSQDPAEAADTQYF
TGTGCCAGCAGCCAAGATCCTGCGGAGGCCGCCGATACGCAGTATTTT
>.|TRBJ1-2|.|TRBV6-5
CASRGQGSGYTF
TGTGCCAGCAGGGGGCAGGGAAGCGGCTACACCTTC
>.|TRBJ1-1|.|TRBV6-1
CASTGSPGTEAFF
TGTGCCAGCACCGGCAGCCCGGGCACTGAAGCTTTCTTT
>.|TRBJ1-6|TRBD1|TRBV30
CAWTQRQTGGHSPLHF
TGTGCCTGGACCCAAAGACAGACAGGGGGTCATTCACCCCTCCACTTT